This TCR beta chain was recorded in a study of blood T cell repertoires in COVID-19. Between the trimmed V and J ends, which lost 4 bases and 8 bases, there was a span of 14 bases. CDR3 length: 13 amino acids. Germline CDR1 is SGHDN and CDR2 is FVKESK. In the original analysis: Amplification of reference gene primers provided the estimated nucleated cell counts. TCRdb keeps only in-frame clones here, not all; method: immunoSEQ multiplex PCR. D and trimming come from the DNA, and the V and J calls and clone size come from that table. The table records approximately 290,000 clones, approximately 86% of them present only once. Seattle participants joined during active infection and were tracked over time.

Sequenced input: peripheral blood. The origin of this receptor is a human donor with COVID-19, enrolled during active disease. The donor label of this sample is uncertain. The rearrangement joins TRBV14 to TRBJ1-1; D gene uncertain. CDR3 coding DNA: TGTGCCAGCAGCCTTGGAAGCCAGGCCGAAGCTTTCTTT. Amino acids: CASSLGSQAEAFF.